The sequence of this T cell receptor beta chain was determined in a study of OX40 agonist ivuxolimab in advanced cancers. The germline CDR1 and CDR2 sequences are SGDLS and YYNGEE. The CDR3 loop spans 14 amino acids. V lost 4 bases and J lost 1, with 11 bases in between. Repertoires were generated with immunoSEQ multiplex PCR, while TCRdb's copy carries only in-frame clones and drops some. The sample records over 70,000 clones, 75% to 90% being singletons. The sequenced sample was CD4+ or CD8+ T cells sorted from blood, obtained in a trial of the OX40 agonist ivuxolimab. The receptor was isolated from an adult with an advanced solid tumor such as melanoma, head and neck, liver or kidney cancer. The chain links TRBV9 to TRBJ1-1; no firm D call. Here the CDR3 DNA reads TGTGCCAGCAGCCCAAGACCACAGAACACTGAAGCTTTCTTT. Its translation is CASSPRPQNTEAFF.